This record looks at one TCR beta chain sequence and its context. What it recognizes is unknown. Investigators performed immunoSEQ version v3.0 at survey level. The repertoire was sequenced with immunoSEQ multiplex PCR; TCRdb's copy has only in-frame clones and lacks some. The sample holds tens of thousands of clones; about three quarters are singletons and the top ten take approximately 8%. This entry belongs to a study of long-term antiretroviral therapy in people with HIV. Study background: There is a gap of about a decade between the earliest samples and the later 2015 immediate-ART recommendation.

Study outcomes and limitations: An increase in diversity followed ART, yet levels stayed below transplant donor controls.

The germline gives CDR1 LNHDA, CDR2 SQIVND (reference sequence). The CDR3 sequence is 13 residues long. J was trimmed by 2 bases and V by 6 bases; bases with no gene match: 2. The V gene is TRBV19, the J gene TRBJ1-2; TRBD1 aligns across 8 bases. Sequencing was performed on unsorted PBMCs, taken 3.1 years after starting antiretroviral therapy. The source of this sequence is a woman between 50 and 59 years old with HIV. CDR3 residues: CASSYRGNYGYTF. CDR3 in DNA: TGTGCCAGTAGCTACAGGGGGAACTATGGCTACACCTTC.